Following are 13 T cell receptor beta chains from one sample sequenced in a study of T cell responses to AZD1222 COVID-19 vaccine. Here immunoSEQ multiplex PCR was the method, and the copy in TCRdb shows in-frame clones only, minus some. The table shows roughly 120,000 clones, with roughly 91% occurring only once. The material was peripheral blood, obtained 28 days after the second AZD1222 dose. Receptors originate from an adult who received the AZD1222 COVID-19 vaccine.

This sequence joins TRBV5-8 and TRBJ2-7; D ambiguous. Germline V gene lookup returns CDR1 SGHTS and CDR2 YDEGEE. The ends were cut back, 1 base at V and 5 bases at J, with 7 bases in the middle. The CDR3 length is 12 residues. This chain's CDR3 is CASSLPLHEQYF. The CDR3 coding sequence is TGTGCCAGCAGCTTGCCACTACACGAGCAGTACTTC.

The rearrangement joins TRBV7-8 to TRBJ1-2; possible D gene TRBD1, 6 bases. The CDR3 is made up of 13 amino acids. The V and J ends lost 3 bases and 8 bases respectively, with 13 bases between them. From germline, CDR1 is SGHVS and CDR2 FQNEAQ. The CDR3 protein is CASSFGGRRGYTF. The CDR3 DNA sequence: TGTGCCAGCAGCTTCGGGGGGCGGCGGGGCTACACCTTC.

The V and J genes are TRBV11-2 and TRBJ2-7; 10 nucleotides agree with TRBD2. Trimming took 4 bases from V and 1 from J; bases not matched to a gene: 4. Germline V gives CDR1 SGHAT, CDR2 FQNNGV. This CDR3 is 15 amino acids long. The CDR3 loop is CASSSSGGDSYEQYF. In DNA form, the CDR3 reads TGTGCCAGCAGCTCGAGCGGGGGGGATTCCTACGAGCAGTACTTC.

A note on this clone: At one boundary the junction diverges from the germline segment, which might be a read error. V and J are TRBV10-1 and TRBJ1-1, with 7 nucleotides matching TRBD1. This CDR3 spans 14 amino acids. CDR1 and CDR2 (germline): WNHNN, SYGVQD (reference sequence). The CDR3 here is CASSEEGANAEAFF. CDR3 DNA: TGCGCCAGCAGTGAGGAGGGGGCGAACGCTGAAGCTTTCTTT.

For this clone: The same CDR3 is also encoded by other DNA sequences in this sample. The rearrangement links TRBV12-3 or TRBV12-4 to TRBJ2-3; unclear D gene. The V and J ends lost 6 bases and 3 bases respectively, with 4 bases between them. The CDR3 extends over 11 amino acids. The CDR3 coding sequence is TGTGCCAGCAGCTATACAGATACGCAGTATTTT. Its translation is CASSYTDTQYF.

This clone was found a few times. In DNA form, the CDR3 reads TGTGCCAGCAGTTTTCCAGGTCACTACGAGCAGTACTTC. Amino acids: CASSFPGHYEQYF. The chain uses TRBV6-2 or TRBV6-3 and TRBJ2-7; D not resolved. This CDR3 is built from 13 residues. Per germline, CDR1 MNHEY and CDR2 SVGEGT. The V and J ends lost 4 bases and 3 bases respectively, with 10 bases between them.

The chain uses TRBV18 and TRBJ2-1; D is ambiguous. Germline lookup yields CDR1 KGHSH and CDR2 LQKENI. CDR3 length: 11 amino acids. Trimming took off 6 bases at V and 10 bases at J, with 10 bases between the two ends. In DNA, the CDR3 is TGTGCCAGCTCTCTTTCCGAGGAGCAGTTCTTC. Amino acids: CASSLSEEQFF.

V gene TRBV6-6 combines with J gene TRBJ1-4; TRBD1 matches at 7 bases. Trimming cost V 6 bases and J 8 bases; bases outside gene matches: 12. CDR1 is MNHNY, CDR2 SVGAGI, per germline (reference sequence). The CDR3 length is 15 residues. In nucleotides, the CDR3 is TGTGCCAGCAGCTCGACCAGGGGGGGAGGGGAAAAACTGTTTTTT. Translation gives CASSSTRGGGEKLFF.

Here the CDR3 reads CASKTDRPSYEQYF. In DNA, the CDR3 is TGTGCCAGCAAAACGGACAGACCCTCCTACGAGCAGTACTTC. This sequence joins TRBV7-2 and TRBJ2-7; TRBD1 might be the D (6 bases). V lost 7 bases, J lost 0 bases, and 13 bases lay in between. The CDR3 has 14 residues. Germline CDR1 is SGHTA and CDR2 is FQGNSA.

The CDR3: CASIKGAEEKLFF. The CDR3 DNA sequence: TGTGCCAGCATAAAGGGGGCGGAGGAAAAACTGTTTTTT. The V call is TRBV9, the J call TRBJ1-4, with 7 bases matching TRBD1. Trimming took 6 bases from V and 8 from J; bases not matched to a gene: 7. The length of the CDR3 is 13 residues. The V gene's germline CDR1 is SGDLS and CDR2 YYNGEE. Full variable domain (missing parts from reference TRBV9 and TRBJ1-4): DSGVTQTPKHLITATGQRVTLRCSPRSGDLSVYWYQQSLDQGLQFLIQYYNGEERAKGNILERFSAQQFPDLHSELNLSSLELGDSALYFCASIKGAEEKLFFGSGTQLSVL.

This chain connects TRBV15 to TRBJ1-1; D perhaps matches TRBD1 (6 bases). CDR3 length equals 15 residues. Germline V gene sequence: CDR1 LNHNV, CDR2 YYDKDF (reference sequence). V lost 4 bases, J lost 8 bases, and 20 bases lay in between. The DNA for the CDR3 is TGTGCCACCAGCAAAGAGACAGGAGCCCTTCTGGAAGCTTTCTTT. Encoded protein: CATSKETGALLEAFF.

The V call is TRBV18, the J call TRBJ2-5; D possibly corresponds to TRBD1 (6 bases). The germline V and J ends were trimmed by 0 bases and 3 bases, with 11 bases remaining between them. The CDR3 contains 15 residues. In germline, CDR1 is KGHSH, CDR2 LQKENI. The CDR3 DNA sequence: TGTGCCAGCTCACCACCCTACAGGGCAGAAGAGACCCAGTACTTC. Translating gives CASSPPYRAEETQYF.

The genes are TRBV7-6 and TRBJ2-3, with 11 bases fitting TRBD2. Trimming removed 5 bases from V and 7 bases from J; junction bases left unmatched: 11. Germline V gene lookup returns CDR1 SGHVS and CDR2 FNYEAQ. The CDR3 spans 16 residues. CDR3 in amino acids: CASSPTSGAVQNTQYF. CDR3 bases: TGTGCCAGCAGCCCGACTAGCGGGGCTGTCCAAAATACGCAGTATTTT.